This T cell receptor beta chain appears in the sequencing data of a study of early T cells in non-severe SARS-CoV-2 infection. Study information: Chains from this unsorted whole-blood bulk RNA could not be paired.

In the library, individual cDNA molecules carried attached unique molecular identifiers. MiXCR, applied by TCRdb to the 5' RACE reads, yields one record per CDR3 protein. In the table there are roughly 25,000 distinct CDR3 sequences, under 5% of which are singletons. Findings and limits, study-wide: Matching results from VDJdb favored anti-spike CD8 responses, leaving private and CD4 specificities undetected.

Many counts were recorded for this clonotype. No antigen is known for it. The sample consisted of whole blood. The sequence was obtained from an adult who was a healthcare worker with PCR-confirmed SARS-CoV-2 infection or an uninfected control (not recorded which).

CDR3: CASSRLSGNTDTQYF. CDR3 nucleotide sequence: TGTGCCAGCAGCCGCCTTAGCGGGAATACAGATACGCAGTATTTT. The rearrangement uses TRBV7-2 and TRBJ2-3; 8 bases agree with TRBD2. Germline CDR1 and CDR2: SGHTA and FQGNSA. Losses at the gene ends were 5 bases for V and 3 bases for J; bases not matched to a gene: 7. The CDR3 has 15 amino acids.